This TCR beta chain was sequenced for a study of blood T cell repertoires in COVID-19. Across the whole study: Donors in the United States, Italy and Spain gave samples during acute or convalescent COVID-19. Nucleic acid was either cDNA or gDNA, and it came from T cells, B-cell-depleted T cells, or PBMCs.

Enrollment of patients from Seattle took place during active infection, with longitudinal follow-up. Germline V gives CDR1 SGHAT, CDR2 FQNNGV. This CDR3 comprises 12 residues. Trimming removed 5 bases from V and 7 bases from J, with 9 bases in between. In the original analysis: How many nucleated cells were present was estimated from reference gene primer amplification. The repertoire was sequenced with immunoSEQ multiplex PCR; TCRdb's copy has only in-frame clones and lacks some. For V, J and clone size, that table is used; D and trimming come from the DNA. The sample includes under 300,000 clones, around 85% of them seen just once.

This sequence joins TRBV11-2 and TRBJ2-1; TRBD1 is a possible D gene (5 bases). This receptor was taken from a woman aged 25 to 39 with COVID-19, enrolled during active disease. The specimen was peripheral blood. DNA of the CDR3: TGTGCCAGCAGCGACCCAGGGAATGAGCAGTTCTTC. Protein product: CASSDPGNEQFF.